One and the same sample provided the 27 T cell receptor beta chains below, sequenced in a study of response to subunit inactivated influenza vaccine. TCRdb re-called the RT-PCR reads with MiXCR, one entry per CDR3 protein. The table has roughly 710,000 distinct CDR3 sequences, about 14% seen once. The sequencing used PBMCs from blood, collected roughly 15 days before vaccination. These receptors were obtained from a man aged 50 to 59 who received an inactivated influenza vaccine.

The sample holds many counts of this clonotype. This chain links TRBV6-2 or TRBV6-3 with TRBJ2-7; 14 bases are a match to TRBD2. CDR3 size: 18 residues. With 6 bases clipped from V and 0 bases from J, the junction kept 10 bases outside the gene matches. Germline assignment: CDR1 MNHEY and CDR2 SVGEGT. CDR3 residues: CASSPRRLAGGSSYEQYF. DNA of the CDR3: TGTGCCAGCAGCCCCCGAAGACTAGCGGGAGGGAGCTCCTACGAGCAGTACTTC.

This clonotype was seen a handful of times. The V call is TRBV11-2, the J call TRBJ1-1, with D uncertain. The germline V gene has CDR1 SGHAT and CDR2 FQNNGV. V lost 1 base and J lost 3, with 9 bases in between. This CDR3 has 14 amino acids. This CDR3 reads CASSLAGSYTEAFF. Written as DNA, the CDR3 is TGTGCCAGCAGCTTAGCAGGTTCGTACACTGAAGCTTTCTTT.

This clonotype has just a few counts. The gene calls are TRBV4-3 and TRBJ2-1; D is possibly TRBD2 (5 bases). Trimming pared 0 bases from V and 6 bases from J, leaving 18 bases between. The CDR3 is 17 residues long. Germline V gene lookup returns CDR1 LGHNA and CDR2 YSLEER. CDR3 DNA sequence: TGCGCCAGCAGCCAAGACAATGAGGCGGCTAGCTCCAATGAGCAGTTCTTC. Translation gives CASSQDNEAASSNEQFF.

This chain links TRBV12-3 or TRBV12-4 with TRBJ2-7; perhaps TRBD2 as D (5 bases). The CDR3 consists of 15 residues. Trimming shortened V by 4 bases and J by 3 bases, and 16 bases separated the two germline ends. The CDR3 nucleotides are TGTGCCAGCAGTTCCCTACCGGGAAAAAACTACGAGCAGTACTTC. Translating it yields CASSSLPGKNYEQYF.

There are a few counts of this clonotype. The rearrangement uses TRBV4-1 and TRBJ2-5, with 9 bases that match TRBD1. After removal of 4 bases from V and 7 bases from J, the junction contained 10 bases not matched to a gene. The germline gives CDR1 MGHRA, CDR2 YSYEKL. The CDR3 loop spans 15 amino acids. The CDR3 spells CASSRIQGAGGTQYF. CDR3 nucleotide sequence: TGCGCCAGCAGCCGCATACAGGGGGCTGGGGGGACCCAGTACTTC.

This clonotype was found a few times. The chain employs TRBV7-2 and TRBJ2-1, with 10 bases matching TRBD2. Germline-derived CDR1 and CDR2 are SGHTA and FQGNSA. The V gene end was trimmed by 5 bases and the J gene end by 7 bases; junction bases not matched to a gene: 8. CDR3 length equals 15 residues. The CDR3 is CASSKAGGPRNEQFF. CDR3 sequence (DNA): TGTGCCAGCAGCAAAGCGGGAGGGCCGAGGAATGAGCAGTTCTTC.

This clonotype was counted only a few times. The CDR3 DNA follows: TGTGCCAGCAGCGTAATTCCCGGGAGTGCGGATACGCAGTATTTT. Translated: CASSVIPGSADTQYF. The rearrangement joins TRBV9 to TRBJ2-3, with D tentatively TRBD2 (6 bases). Trimming shortened V by 1 base and J by 6 bases, and 15 bases separated the two germline ends. Germline CDR1 and CDR2: SGDLS and YYNGEE. The CDR3 runs 15 residues.

This clonotype was detected ten times or more. The rearrangement joins TRBV7-8 to TRBJ2-5; 10 bases match TRBD2. Germline CDR1 and CDR2: SGHVS and FQNEAQ. The length of the CDR3 is 16 residues. V shed 3 bases, J shed 5 bases, and the junction held 9 bases outside the gene matches. CDR3 nucleotides: TGTGCCAGCAGCTTCACAACTAGCGGGAACGTCGAGACCCAGTACTTC. It is translated as CASSFTTSGNVETQYF.

The J gene is TRBJ2-2, the V gene TRBV6-5, with 7 bases matching TRBD1. This CDR3 region has 15 residues. Trimming removed 1 base from V and 5 bases from J; junction bases left unmatched: 4. The germline gives CDR1 MNHEY, CDR2 SVGAGI. CDR3: CASSYFRGSTGELFF. CDR3 nucleotides: TGTGCCAGCAGTTACTTCAGGGGGAGTACCGGGGAGCTGTTTTTT.

This clonotype was picked up a small number of times. This chain links TRBV2 with TRBJ1-1, with D uncertain. The CDR3 loop spans 13 amino acids. V gave up 3 bases and J gave up 4 bases, with 9 bases separating them. Germline CDR1 SNHLY, CDR2 FYNNEI. The CDR3 DNA follows: TGTGCCAGCAGTGAGGCCGCGGGCACTGAAGCTTTCTTT. Protein product: CASSEAAGTEAFF.

The V and J genes are TRBV2 and TRBJ2-2; weak D call: TRBD2 (6 bases). The germline CDR1 and CDR2 sequences are SNHLY and FYNNEI. The CDR3 loop spans 17 amino acids. V dropped 2 bases and J dropped 8 bases, with 21 bases sitting between them. The CDR3 DNA reads as TGTGCCAGCAGTGAACCCCGACATGGCGGGGTAGGAGGGGAGCTGTTTTTT. Translating it yields CASSEPRHGGVGGELFF.

This clonotype was seen more than once but under ten times. The DNA of the CDR3 is TGTGCCAGCGGATCCGGGACGCGTAGCACCGGGGAGCTGTTTTTT. Its protein product is CASGSGTRSTGELFF. The chain has TRBV3-1 and TRBJ2-2; either TRBD1 or TRBD2 may supply D (5 bases each). Trimming removed 8 bases at V and 4 bases at J, with 17 bases between. The CDR3 extends over 15 amino acids. The germline CDR1 and CDR2 sequences are LGHDT and YNNKEL (reference sequence).

In nucleotides, the CDR3 is TGTGCCAGCAGCCGGGGGGGGTTGTCTATTAATGAGCAGTTCTTC. Its protein product is CASSRGGLSINEQFF. This chain uses TRBV7-9 with TRBJ2-1, with 8 nucleotides matching TRBD2. In germline, CDR1 is SEHNR, CDR2 FQNEAQ (reference sequence). The CDR3 covers 15 residues. The J segment lost 7 bases and the V segment lost 5 bases, leaving 10 bases of the junction unmatched.

V and J are TRBV5-1 and TRBJ2-7; 7 nucleotides agree with TRBD1. The CDR3 sequence is 14 residues long. Unmatched junction bases numbered 5, after V lost 5 bases and J lost 0 bases. Germline V gives CDR1 SGHRS, CDR2 YFSETQ. CDR3 DNA: TGCGCCAGCAGGAACAGGGGTCCCTCCTACGAGCAGTACTTC. Residues: CASRNRGPSYEQYF.

The table lists this clonotype with a few counts. This chain uses TRBV5-1 with TRBJ2-7; D gene ambiguous. Germline V gene sequence: CDR1 SGHRS, CDR2 YFSETQ. This CDR3 region has 13 residues. Trimming shortened V by 0 bases and J by 4 bases, and 8 bases separated the two germline ends. The chain's CDR3 is CASSLDPGYEQYF. In DNA form, the CDR3 reads TGCGCCAGCAGCTTGGACCCCGGATACGAGCAGTACTTC.

This clonotype was counted only a few times. The chain carries TRBV6-5 and TRBJ2-7, with D perhaps matching TRBD2 (5 bases). The CDR3 loop spans 16 amino acids. Trimming took off 0 bases at V and 2 bases at J, with 14 bases between the two ends. Germline V gene sequence: CDR1 MNHEY, CDR2 SVGAGI. CDR3: CASSYSMVGVTYEQYF. DNA for the CDR3: TGTGCCAGCAGTTACTCGATGGTCGGGGTCACCTACGAGCAGTACTTC.

This clonotype was seen repeatedly, ten times or more. V gene TRBV20-1 combines with J gene TRBJ1-2; no reliable D call. V was shortened by 3 bases and J by 7 bases, with 15 bases between the two germline ends. This CDR3 comprises 13 residues. The germline CDR1 and CDR2 sequences are DFQATT and SNEGSKA (reference sequence). As DNA, the CDR3 is TGCAGTGCTAGCTCTGGGAGTCGCCTTGGCTACACCTTC. As protein: CSASSGSRLGYTF.

This clonotype was seen at least ten times. The chain couples TRBV5-1 to TRBJ2-4; 7 bases align to TRBD1. The V gene's germline CDR1 is SGHRS and CDR2 YFSETQ. The V segment lost 0 bases and the J segment 8 bases; nucleotides outside the gene matches: 5. This CDR3 has 14 residues. This CDR3 reads CASSLGQGSDIQYF. The CDR3 nucleotides are TGCGCCAGCAGCTTGGGACAGGGTTCCGACATTCAGTACTTC.

This clonotype was recorded at least ten times. The chain is built from TRBV4-2 and TRBJ1-3; TRBD1 might be the D (5 bases). This CDR3 contains 19 residues. Germline loops: CDR1 LGHNA, CDR2 YNFKEQ. The V end lost 0 bases, the J end lost 0 bases, and 18 bases lay between the germline ends. The CDR3 sequence: CASSQDRTLGAYSGNTIYF. The CDR3 DNA follows: TGTGCCAGCAGCCAAGATCGAACCCTAGGGGCTTACTCTGGAAACACCATATATTTT.

This clonotype was found many times. The chain links TRBV20-1 to TRBJ2-7; D may be TRBD1 or TRBD2 (5 bases each). This CDR3 spans 11 amino acids. V dropped 5 bases and J dropped 5 bases, with 10 bases sitting between them. Per the germline V gene, CDR1 is DFQATT and CDR2 is SNEGSKA (reference sequence). The CDR3, as DNA: TGCAGTGCTGGGGACCCCCACGAGCAGTACTTC. Its translation is CSAGDPHEQYF.

The sample holds many counts of this clonotype. The J gene is TRBJ1-2, the V gene TRBV24-1; D unresolved. Deletions cut 0 bases from V and 8 bases from J, with 15 bases between. Germline V gene data show CDR1 as KGHDR and CDR2 as SFDVKD. The CDR3 runs 15 residues. Here the CDR3 DNA reads TGTGCCACCAGTGATTTGAGCGAGGGAGGCGGAGGCTACACCTTC. Translation gives CATSDLSEGGGGYTF.

This chain connects TRBV28 to TRBJ2-7; 11 positions agree with TRBD2. This CDR3 is 18 amino acids long. The V segment lost 6 bases and the J segment 6 bases; nucleotides outside the gene matches: 19. Germline CDR1 MDHEN, CDR2 SYDVKM. The CDR3 loop is CASRPDQLAGDRWGEQYF. The DNA of the CDR3 is TGTGCCAGCAGGCCCGATCAACTAGCGGGAGATCGCTGGGGCGAGCAGTACTTC.

This chain connects TRBV28 to TRBJ1-1; 10 bases map to TRBD1. The germline CDR1 and CDR2 sequences are MDHEN and SYDVKM. With V trimmed by 7 bases and J by 3 bases, 11 bases remained unmatched. The CDR3 length is 16 residues. The CDR3 spells CASTKPRDRGYTEAFF. CDR3 DNA sequence: TGTGCCAGCACCAAACCTCGGGACAGGGGATACACTGAAGCTTTCTTT.

The chain combines TRBV7-6 with TRBJ2-2, with a weak D call TRBD2 (6 bases). Trimming stripped 5 bases from V and 0 bases from J, with 10 bases between. CDR1 and CDR2 from the germline V gene are SGHVS and FNYEAQ. This CDR3 spans 15 amino acids. CDR3 residues: CASSPGLSNTGELFF. CDR3 sequence (DNA): TGTGCCAGCAGCCCGGGACTCTCGAACACCGGGGAGCTGTTTTTT. Combining the CDR3 with reference TRBV7-6 and TRBJ2-2 gives the whole variable domain GAGVSQSPRYKVTKRGQDVALRCDPISGHVSLYWYRQALGQGPEFLTYFNYEAQQDKSGLPNDRFSAERPEGSISTLTIQRTEQRDSAMYRCASSPGLSNTGELFFGEGSRLTVL.

The V gene is TRBV12-3 or TRBV12-4, the J gene TRBJ2-6; D gene uncertain. The CDR3 is 16 residues long. The ends were cut back, 7 bases at V and 2 bases at J, with 15 bases in the middle. CDR3 nucleotides: TGTGCCAGCATTAGCCGCCGCCTCACTGGGGCCAACGTCCTGACTTTC. It is translated as CASISRRLTGANVLTF.

The table lists this clonotype with a few counts. The chain uses TRBV20-1 and TRBJ1-5, with D possibly being TRBD1 (6 bases). CDR1 and CDR2 (germline): DFQATT, SNEGSKA (reference sequence). The CDR3 is 14 amino acids. The V gene lost 3 bases and the J gene lost 6 bases, with 15 bases spanning the gap. As DNA, the CDR3 is TGCAGTGCTAGCCGAGGGGGTTTCAGTCAGCCCCAGCATTTT. This translates into CSASRGGFSQPQHF.

This clonotype has only a few counts. The J gene is TRBJ1-1, the V gene TRBV6-5, with D uncertain. The CDR3 loop spans 11 amino acids. V gave up 2 bases and J gave up 8 bases, with 6 bases separating them. Per germline, CDR1 MNHEY and CDR2 SVGAGI. This chain's CDR3 is CASSYGPEAFF. CDR3 in DNA: TGTGCCAGCAGTTACGGGCCCGAAGCTTTCTTT.